These 16 T cell receptor beta chains originate from one sample sequenced in a study of T cell responses to AZD1222 COVID-19 vaccine. Produced via immunoSEQ multiplex PCR; TCRdb's table is partial and in-frame only. In the table there are roughly 99,000 clones, around nine tenths of which are singletons. This specimen consisted of peripheral blood, obtained on day 0 of AZD1222 vaccination. Receptor source: an adult in good health.

The V and J genes are TRBV7-2 and TRBJ2-7; D call uncertain. Germline V gene data show CDR1 as SGHTA and CDR2 as FQGNSA. Trimming took off 6 bases at V and 6 bases at J, with 9 bases between the two ends. This CDR3 has 11 residues. CDR3 nucleotides: TGTGCCAGCAGTCTTAGAGGCGAGCAGTACTTC. This codes for CASSLRGEQYF.

In this sample, this clone turned up a few times. The same CDR3 is also encoded by other DNA sequences in this sample. The V call is TRBV18, the J call TRBJ1-6; TRBD1 agrees at 9 bases. This CDR3 is built from 14 residues. Losses at the gene ends were 4 bases for V and 7 bases for J; bases not matched to a gene: 2. Germline V gene lookup returns CDR1 KGHSH and CDR2 LQKENI. This CDR3 is CASSRDRVNSPLHF. The DNA of the CDR3 is TGTGCCAGCTCACGGGACAGGGTAAATTCACCCCTCCACTTT.

The rearrangement links TRBV12-5 to TRBJ1-3, with 8 bases lining up with TRBD1. The CDR3 runs to 17 residues. The junction had 9 bases not matched to a gene; V was cut back by 2 bases and J by 3 bases. Germline lookup yields CDR1 LGHNT and CDR2 FRNRAP. The DNA for the CDR3 is TGTGCTAGTGGTTTGCCAAGACAGGGGATAAGTGGAAACACCATATATTTT. Translating it yields CASGLPRQGISGNTIYF.

The rearrangement joins TRBV10-3 to TRBJ2-7; the D call may be TRBD1 or TRBD2 (5 bases each). The germline V gene encodes CDR1 ENHRY and CDR2 SYGVKD. V lost 7 bases, J lost 5 bases, and 15 bases lay in between. The CDR3 is made up of 13 amino acids. This CDR3 reads CAIKAAGTDEQYF. Here the CDR3 DNA reads TGTGCCATCAAAGCGGCAGGGACGGACGAGCAGTACTTC.

The V gene is TRBV7-2, the J gene TRBJ2-7; D may be TRBD1 (5 bases). V was clipped by 4 bases and J by 6 bases, with 16 bases between them. This CDR3 region has 14 residues. Germline V CDR1 and CDR2: SGHTA, FQGNSA. CDR3 DNA: TGTGCCAGCAGCTCCAGAAGGGGAAATCGCGAGCAGTACTTC. It codes for CASSSRRGNREQYF. Using reference TRBV7-2 and TRBJ2-7 for the parts outside the CDR3, the full variable domain is GAGVSQSPSNKVTEKGKDVELRCDPISGHTALYWYRQSLGQGLEFLIYFQGNSAPDKSGLPSDRFSAERTGGSVSTLTIQRTQQEDSAVYLCASSSRRGNREQYFGPGTRLTVT.

Remarks on this clone: The junction does not match germline at one end; this may be a read error. The chain links TRBV6-1 to TRBJ2-1; D assignment may be TRBD1 or TRBD2 (6 bases each). From germline, CDR1 is MNHNS and CDR2 SASEGT. The CDR3 is 14 amino acids. DNA of the CDR3: TGTGCCAGCAGCGAAGGGGGGTGGGAGAATGAGCAGTTCTTC. Its protein is CASSEGGWENEQFF.

The chain is built from TRBV6-2 or TRBV6-3 and TRBJ2-6; no definite D call. Trimming left V 6 bases short and J 1 base short, with 10 bases between. The CDR3 extends over 15 amino acids. Per the germline V gene, CDR1 is MNHEY and CDR2 is SVGEGT. CDR3 sequence: CASSAPISGANVLTF. DNA for the CDR3: TGTGCCAGCAGCGCCCCTATTTCTGGGGCCAACGTCCTGACTTTC.

The chain recombines TRBV9 with TRBJ1-5, with 11 nucleotides matching TRBD1. CDR3 length: 15 amino acids. Looked up from germline, CDR1 is SGDLS and CDR2 is YYNGEE. The junction had 6 bases not matched to a gene; V was cut back by 3 bases and J by 7 bases. DNA for the CDR3: TGTGCCAGCAGCGCAGGGACAGGGGGGGGCCAGCCCCAGCATTTT. Encoded protein: CASSAGTGGGQPQHF.

The rearrangement joins TRBV3-1 (or the pseudogene TRBV3-2) to TRBJ2-7, with a possible D match to TRBD2 (6 bases). Trimming left V 5 bases short and J 4 bases short, with 18 bases between. The V gene's germline CDR1 is LGHDT and CDR2 YNNKEL (reference sequence). The CDR3 is made up of 15 amino acids. This chain's CDR3 is CASSEGPGEAYEQYF. CDR3 DNA: TGTGCCAGCAGCGAAGGCCCGGGAGAAGCTTACGAGCAGTACTTC.

The chain uses TRBV12-5 and TRBJ2-5; 8 bases map to TRBD1. The CDR3 covers 15 residues. Trimming removed 2 bases from V and 3 bases from J; junction bases left unmatched: 5. Looked up from germline, CDR1 is LGHNT and CDR2 is FRNRAP. The CDR3 reads CASGLSRQGKETQYF. As DNA, the CDR3 is TGTGCTAGTGGTTTGAGCAGACAGGGGAAAGAGACCCAGTACTTC.

This chain uses TRBV5-1 with TRBJ2-3; either TRBD1 or TRBD2 may supply D (5 bases each). Deletions cut 0 bases from V and 2 bases from J, with 10 bases between. CDR1 is SGHRS, CDR2 YFSETQ, per germline. This CDR3 spans 15 amino acids. This CDR3 reads CASSLGGLNTDTQYF. DNA of the CDR3: TGCGCCAGCAGCTTGGGGGGGTTGAACACAGATACGCAGTATTTT.

CDR3 nucleotides: TGTGCCAGCAGTGAAAGAACATTCTCTGGAAACACCATATATTTT. This translates into CASSERTFSGNTIYF. The rearrangement links TRBV6-1 to TRBJ1-3; no reliable D call. Germline CDR1 reads MNHNS; CDR2 reads SASEGT. Trimming took 2 bases from V and 0 from J, leaving 8 bases between them. The CDR3 runs to 15 residues.

The chain combines TRBV30 with TRBJ2-7; 8 bases match TRBD1. Unmatched junction bases numbered 5, after V lost 0 bases and J lost 7 bases. The CDR3 runs to 13 residues. CDR1 GTSNPN and CDR2 SVGIG come from the germline V gene (reference sequence). The CDR3 loop reads CAWSVQGAGEQYF. DNA of the CDR3: TGTGCCTGGAGTGTCCAGGGGGCGGGGGAGCAGTACTTC.

The rearrangement joins TRBV9 to TRBJ2-3; 12 nucleotides match TRBD2. V dropped 3 bases and J dropped 6; count of bases not matched to a gene: 11. Germline values: CDR1 SGDLS, CDR2 YYNGEE. The CDR3 length is 17 residues. The CDR3 coding sequence is TGTGCCAGCAGCGCCCGGACTAGCGGGGCCCCCTCGGATACGCAGTATTTT. This encodes CASSARTSGAPSDTQYF.

This chain joins TRBV4-3 and TRBJ1-4, with a tentative D call TRBD1 (5 bases). Trimming removed 6 bases at V and 8 bases at J, with 19 bases between. The CDR3 is made up of 15 amino acids. Germline V gene sequence: CDR1 LGHNA, CDR2 YSLEER. The DNA for the CDR3 is TGCGCCAGCAGACCCCTTGGGGGGGAAGTGGAAAAACTGTTTTTT. Its translation is CASRPLGGEVEKLFF.

CDR3 nucleotide sequence: TGTGCCAGCAGCTTAGAGGCGTTCGGGGGCAGGAGCTATGGCTACACCTTC. Translated: CASSLEAFGGRSYGYTF. The chain couples TRBV7-2 to TRBJ1-2, with TRBD1 as a possible D gene (6 bases). Trimming stripped 1 base from V and 4 bases from J, with 19 bases between. The CDR3 consists of 17 residues. Germline CDR1 SGHTA, CDR2 FQGNSA.